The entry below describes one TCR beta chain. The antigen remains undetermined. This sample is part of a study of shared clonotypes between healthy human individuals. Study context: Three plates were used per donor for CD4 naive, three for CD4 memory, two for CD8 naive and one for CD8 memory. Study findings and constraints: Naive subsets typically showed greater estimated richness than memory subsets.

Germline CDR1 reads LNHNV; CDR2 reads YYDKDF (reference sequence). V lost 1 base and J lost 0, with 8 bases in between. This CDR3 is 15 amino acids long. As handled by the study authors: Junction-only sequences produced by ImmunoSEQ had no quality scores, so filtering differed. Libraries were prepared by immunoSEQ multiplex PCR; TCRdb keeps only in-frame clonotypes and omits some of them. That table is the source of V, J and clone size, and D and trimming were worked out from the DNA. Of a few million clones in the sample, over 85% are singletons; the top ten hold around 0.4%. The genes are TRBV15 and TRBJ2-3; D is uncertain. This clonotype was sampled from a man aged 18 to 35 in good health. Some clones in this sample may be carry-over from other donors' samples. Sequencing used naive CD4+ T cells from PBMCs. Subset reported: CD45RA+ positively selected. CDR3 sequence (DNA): TGTGCCACCAGCAGAGTTGCGCGTAGCACAGATACGCAGTATTTT. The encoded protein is CATSRVARSTDTQYF.